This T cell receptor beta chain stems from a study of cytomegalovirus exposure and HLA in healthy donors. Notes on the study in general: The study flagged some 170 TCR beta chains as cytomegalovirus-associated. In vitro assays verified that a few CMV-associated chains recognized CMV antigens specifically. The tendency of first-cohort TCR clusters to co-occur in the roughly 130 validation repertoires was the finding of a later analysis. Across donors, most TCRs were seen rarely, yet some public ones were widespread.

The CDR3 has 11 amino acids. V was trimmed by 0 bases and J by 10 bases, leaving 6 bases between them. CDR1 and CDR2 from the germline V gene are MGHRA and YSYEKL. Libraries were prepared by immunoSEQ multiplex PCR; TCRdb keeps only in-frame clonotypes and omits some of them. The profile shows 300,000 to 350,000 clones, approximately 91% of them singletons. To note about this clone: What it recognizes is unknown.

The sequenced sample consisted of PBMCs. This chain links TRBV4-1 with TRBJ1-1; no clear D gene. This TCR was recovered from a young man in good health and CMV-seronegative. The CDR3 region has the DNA TGCGCCAGCAGCCAAGATCGAGGAGCTTTCTTT. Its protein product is CASSQDRGAFF.